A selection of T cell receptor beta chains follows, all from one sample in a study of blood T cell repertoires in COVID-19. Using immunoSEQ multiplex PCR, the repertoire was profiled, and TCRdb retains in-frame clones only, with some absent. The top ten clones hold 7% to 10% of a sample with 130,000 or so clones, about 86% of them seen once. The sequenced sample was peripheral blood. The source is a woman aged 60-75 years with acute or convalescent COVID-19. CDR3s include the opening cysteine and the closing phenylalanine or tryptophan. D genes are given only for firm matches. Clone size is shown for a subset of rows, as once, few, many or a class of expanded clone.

CDR3 DNA: TGTGCCAGCAGCCGTCTTGACAGGGGAAGACAGTTCTTC
CDR3 protein: CASSRLDRGRQFF
D gene: TRBD1
CDR3 length: 13
V gene: TRBV7-8
clone size: NA
J gene: TRBJ2-1

CDR3 DNA: TGCAGCGTTGTAGGGAGAACTGAAGCTTTCTTT
CDR3 protein: CSVVGRTEAFF
D gene: NA
CDR3 length: 11
V gene: TRBV29-1
clone size: NA
J gene: TRBJ1-1

CDR3 DNA: TGTGCCAGCAGCACCCGACAGTCTAGCACAGATACGCAGTATTTT
CDR3 protein: CASSTRQSSTDTQYF
D gene: NA
CDR3 length: 15
V gene: TRBV7-2
clone size: once
J gene: TRBJ2-3

CDR3 DNA: TGCAGCGTCGCCTCAAGACTAGCCTGGGAAAACATTCAGTACTTC
CDR3 protein: CSVASRLAWENIQYF
D gene: TRBD2
CDR3 length: 15
V gene: TRBV29-1
clone size: NA
J gene: TRBJ2-4

CDR3 DNA: TGTGCCAGCTCACCAGGAAGGGGGGGCCTTAGCACAGATACGCAGTATTTT
CDR3 protein: CASSPGRGGLSTDTQYF
D gene: NA
CDR3 length: 17
V gene: TRBV18
clone size: NA
J gene: TRBJ2-3

CDR3 DNA: TGTGCCAGCAGTCCCAGGGGGGCGAACACTGAAGCTTTCTTT
CDR3 protein: CASSPRGANTEAFF
D gene: TRBD1
CDR3 length: 14
V gene: TRBV6-5
clone size: once
J gene: TRBJ1-1

CDR3 DNA: TGCGCCAGCAGCTTGTTACAGATGCCGCCCTACGAGCAGTACTTC
CDR3 protein: CASSLLQMPPYEQYF
D gene: NA
CDR3 length: 15
V gene: TRBV5-1
clone size: NA
J gene: TRBJ2-7

CDR3 DNA: TGTGCCACCAGTGATCTATCAGCGGGGGGGGCCACAGATACGCAGTATTTT
CDR3 protein: CATSDLSAGGATDTQYF
D gene: TRBD2
CDR3 length: 17
V gene: TRBV24-1
clone size: once
J gene: TRBJ2-3

CDR3 DNA: TGTGCCAGCAGTCCCTATAGACTAGCGGGGGGCACAGATACGCAGTATTTT
CDR3 protein: CASSPYRLAGGTDTQYF
D gene: TRBD2
CDR3 length: 17
V gene: TRBV6-6
clone size: NA
J gene: TRBJ2-3

CDR3 DNA: TGTGCCAGCAGCTTAGCGAGGACAGAAGGAAACATTCAGTACTTC
CDR3 protein: CASSLARTEGNIQYF
D gene: NA
CDR3 length: 15
V gene: TRBV7-2
clone size: NA
J gene: TRBJ2-4

CDR3 DNA: TGTGCCAGCCGACGACCGGGACAGGGTTCCTATGGCTACACCTTC
CDR3 protein: CASRRPGQGSYGYTF
D gene: TRBD1
CDR3 length: 15
V gene: TRBV27
clone size: NA
J gene: TRBJ1-2

CDR3 DNA: TGTGCCAGCAGTTTAAGTCTAGCCCCATACAATGAGCAGTTCTTC
CDR3 protein: CASSLSLAPYNEQFF
D gene: NA
CDR3 length: 15
V gene: TRBV27
clone size: once
J gene: TRBJ2-1

CDR3 DNA: TGTGCCAGCAGTTTTGACACAAACTATGGCTACACCTTC
CDR3 protein: CASSFDTNYGYTF
D gene: NA
CDR3 length: 13
V gene: TRBV12-3/TRBV12-4
clone size: NA
J gene: TRBJ1-2

CDR3 DNA: TGTGCCAGCAGCCCTGAGGGCGCCCCCGGGGAGCTGTTTTTT
CDR3 protein: CASSPEGAPGELFF
D gene: NA
CDR3 length: 14
V gene: TRBV5-4
clone size: NA
J gene: TRBJ2-2

CDR3 DNA: TGCGCCAGCAGCTCAAAACAGGGAGTGGGATATAATTCACCCCTCCACTTT
CDR3 protein: CASSSKQGVGYNSPLHF
D gene: NA
CDR3 length: 17
V gene: TRBV5-1
clone size: NA
J gene: TRBJ1-6

CDR3 DNA: TGTGCCAGCAGTTTAAGGGGGAATGAGCAGTTCTTC
CDR3 protein: CASSLRGNEQFF
D gene: NA
CDR3 length: 12
V gene: TRBV12-3/TRBV12-4
clone size: once
J gene: TRBJ2-1

CDR3 DNA: TGTGCCAGCAGCTCTCGCCGGGACAGGGGGCTCTACGAGCAGTACTTC
CDR3 protein: CASSSRRDRGLYEQYF
D gene: TRBD1
CDR3 length: 16
V gene: TRBV11-2
clone size: NA
J gene: TRBJ2-7

CDR3 DNA: TGTGCCACCAGTGATCCACTGACTAGACCAGATACGCAGTATTTT
CDR3 protein: CATSDPLTRPDTQYF
D gene: NA
CDR3 length: 15
V gene: TRBV24-1
clone size: NA
J gene: TRBJ2-3

CDR3 DNA: TGTGCCAGCAGCTCCACTAGCGGGGGCTCCTACAATGAGCAGTTCTTC
CDR3 protein: CASSSTSGGSYNEQFF
D gene: TRBD2
CDR3 length: 16
V gene: TRBV5-5
clone size: NA
J gene: TRBJ2-1

CDR3 DNA: TGTGCCAGTAGTATAGCAACGCGGGGAGCAGAGACCCAGTACTTC
CDR3 protein: CASSIATRGAETQYF
D gene: NA
CDR3 length: 15
V gene: TRBV19
clone size: NA
J gene: TRBJ2-5

CDR3 DNA: TGTGCCAGCAGCCAAGTGGGAGGTTATTCACCCCTCCACTTT
CDR3 protein: CASSQVGGYSPLHF
D gene: NA
CDR3 length: 14
V gene: TRBV4-2
clone size: NA
J gene: TRBJ1-6

CDR3 DNA: TGTGCCAGCAGTTCCTTCCAGGGTGGCAAAAACATTCAGTACTTC
CDR3 protein: CASSSFQGGKNIQYF
D gene: NA
CDR3 length: 15
V gene: TRBV27
clone size: NA
J gene: TRBJ2-4

CDR3 DNA: TGTGCCAGCAAGACGGGCGGGTTCAGTTATGGCTACACCTTC
CDR3 protein: CASKTGGFSYGYTF
D gene: NA
CDR3 length: 14
V gene: TRBV6-5
clone size: NA
J gene: TRBJ1-2

CDR3 DNA: TGCAGCGTTGGACAGGGAAGTGAGGACTATGGCTACACCTTC
CDR3 protein: CSVGQGSEDYGYTF
D gene: TRBD1
CDR3 length: 14
V gene: TRBV29-1
clone size: once
J gene: TRBJ1-2